This T cell receptor beta chain was identified in a study of CD8 T cells in ankylosing spondylitis. CDR3 length: 13 residues. V trimming: 6 bases; J trimming: 0 bases; junction bases outside the gene matches: 3. Germline V gene lookup returns CDR1 DFQATT and CDR2 SNEGSKA (reference sequence). Quantitative 5'-RACE with molecular barcodes was used to make the TCR beta libraries. TCRdb re-analysed the 5' RACE reads in MiXCR, keeping a single row per CDR3 protein. This table holds over 450,000 distinct CDR3 sequences, about an eighth found once. In its sample, this clonotype was seen many times. The antigen is not known. Study-level points and caveats: Certain motif variants had earlier been reported in reactive arthritis synovial fluid and blood. Reported data indicate significant enrichment of disease-linked clones within matched ankylosing spondylitis synovial fluid. The authors found the disease-linked clones to be CD8+ and relatively rare in peripheral blood. Seemingly distinctive of ankylosing spondylitis blood was a TCR beta motif formed by eight highly homologous variants.

This receptor was identified in a male donor with ankylosing spondylitis. The sequencing input was blood, either unsorted or a sorted T cell fraction (not recorded which). The J gene is TRBJ2-7, the V gene TRBV20-1, with TRBD2 identical over 9 bases. CDR3 in amino acids: CSAGTSYSYEQYF. CDR3 nucleotides: TGCAGTGCCGGGACTAGCTACTCCTACGAGCAGTACTTC.